This T cell receptor beta chain comes out of a study of CD8+CD57+ T cells in acquired aplastic anemia. Overall study context: CD4+ cell libraries from healthy donors averaged about 10.8 million reads. Points from the study as a whole: For CD8+ Simpson's diversity, patients and controls showed no significant difference.

It was genomic DNA that served as the template for profiling TCR beta VDJ and CDR3. TCRdb recomputed calls from the reads with MiXCR, one row per CDR3 protein. The table lists about 190,000 distinct CDR3 sequences, approximately 52% of them singletons, with more than 15% in the top ten. In this sample, this clonotype turned up a few times. The antigen remains unidentified. CDR3 length: 14 residues. Trimming cost V 2 bases and J 7 bases, with 9 bases left between them. Germline V gene sequence: CDR1 SGHVS, CDR2 FQNEAQ. The chain employs TRBV7-8 and TRBJ1-6; no definite D call. This TCR derives from a human donor in good health, serving as a control. The sample taken for sequencing was sorted CD4+, CD8+, or CD8+CD57+ T cells (not recorded which) from PBMCs. As DNA, the CDR3 is TGTGCCAGCAGCTTAATAGGGAACAATTCACCCCTCCACTTT. It translates to CASSLIGNNSPLHF.